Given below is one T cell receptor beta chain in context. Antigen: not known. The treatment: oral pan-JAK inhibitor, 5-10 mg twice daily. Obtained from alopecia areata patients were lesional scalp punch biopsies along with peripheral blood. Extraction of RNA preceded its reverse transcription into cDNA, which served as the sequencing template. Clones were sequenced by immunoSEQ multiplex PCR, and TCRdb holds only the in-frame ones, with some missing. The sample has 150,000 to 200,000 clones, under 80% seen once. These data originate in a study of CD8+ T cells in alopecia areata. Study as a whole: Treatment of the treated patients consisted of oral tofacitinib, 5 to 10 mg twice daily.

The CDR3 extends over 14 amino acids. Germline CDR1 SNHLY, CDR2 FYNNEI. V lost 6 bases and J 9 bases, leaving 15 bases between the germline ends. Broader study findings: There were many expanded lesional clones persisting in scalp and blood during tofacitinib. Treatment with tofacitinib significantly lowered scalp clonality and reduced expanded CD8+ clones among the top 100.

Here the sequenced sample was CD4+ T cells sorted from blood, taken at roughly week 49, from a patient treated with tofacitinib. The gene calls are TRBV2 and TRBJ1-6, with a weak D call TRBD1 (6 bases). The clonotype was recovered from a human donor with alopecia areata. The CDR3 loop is CASSPRRQASPLHF. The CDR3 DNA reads TGTGCCAGCAGCCCGCGCCGACAGGCTTCACCCCTCCACTTT.